These 5 T cell receptor beta chains originate from one sample sequenced in a study of blood T cell repertoires in COVID-19. Some clones are missing from TCRdb's copy, which holds only in-frame ones; the method was immunoSEQ multiplex PCR. The sample contains roughly 75,000 clones, 85% of which appear only once. The source material was peripheral blood. Receptor source: a man aged 45-60 years with COVID-19, enrolled during active disease.

CDR3 residues: CASSLDRGSYEQYF. For the CDR3, the DNA is TGTGCCAGCAGTCTGGACAGGGGGTCCTACGAGCAGTACTTC. V gene TRBV2 combines with J gene TRBJ2-7; 10 nucleotides line up with TRBD1. The V gene's germline CDR1 is SNHLY and CDR2 FYNNEI. The CDR3 length is 14 residues. V lost 5 bases and J lost 1; bases outside the gene matches: 2.

The rearrangement joins TRBV5-6 to TRBJ1-1; no clear D. CDR3 length: 16 residues. The V end lost 1 base, the J end lost 5 bases, and 18 bases lay between the germline ends. Per germline, CDR1 SGHDT and CDR2 YYEEEE. CDR3 sequence reads: CASSLFSWGGNTEAFF. CDR3 coding DNA: TGTGCCAGCAGCTTGTTTTCATGGGGAGGGAATACTGAAGCTTTCTTT.

V usage is TRBV4-1 and J usage is TRBJ1-5, with D maybe TRBD1 (5 bases). Per the germline V gene, CDR1 is MGHRA and CDR2 is YSYEKL. The length of the CDR3 is 15 residues. Trimming left V 0 bases short and J 7 bases short, with 13 bases between. This CDR3 is CASSQDWRGGQPQHF. In nucleotides, the CDR3 is TGCGCCAGCAGCCAAGATTGGAGGGGCGGACAGCCCCAGCATTTT.

The genes are TRBV14 and TRBJ2-7; perhaps TRBD1 as D (5 bases). The V and J ends lost 4 bases and 6 bases respectively, with 13 bases between them. CDR3 length: 13 amino acids. Germline CDR1 reads SGHDN; CDR2 reads FVKESK. CDR3 in amino acids: CASSLIMTAEQYF. Here the CDR3 DNA reads TGTGCCAGCAGCCTAATTATGACAGCCGAGCAGTACTTC.

The chain couples TRBV5-1 to TRBJ2-1; 8 bases fit TRBD2. J lost 7 bases, V lost 0 bases, and 12 bases had no gene match. The CDR3 runs 17 residues. CDR1 is SGHRS and CDR2 is YFSETQ in the germline V gene. The CDR3 protein is CASSLGSSGGPWNEQFF. The CDR3 nucleotides read TGCGCCAGCAGCTTGGGATCTTCGGGAGGGCCGTGGAATGAGCAGTTCTTC.